The 14 T cell receptor beta chains below were found in one sample sequenced in a study of shared clonotypes between healthy human individuals. Naive CD8 populations comprised CD45RO-negative cells positively selected for CCR7, excluding terminally differentiated effector memory CD45RA+ cells. Profiling relied on immunoSEQ multiplex PCR, and the TCRdb table lists in-frame clones only, not all of them. The sample shows roughly 1,800,000 clones, about 95% of them seen only once. The specimen was naive CD8+ T cells sorted from blood. Source of these receptors: a man aged 18 to 29 in good health.

In the case of this clone: This sample also contains other DNA sequences that code for the same CDR3. The J gene is TRBJ1-1, the V gene TRBV5-5; D might be TRBD1 (5 bases). V was shortened by 4 bases and J by 4 bases, with 11 bases between the two germline ends. Per germline, CDR1 SGHKS and CDR2 YYEKEE (reference sequence). This CDR3 has 13 amino acids. Written as DNA, the CDR3 is TGTGCCAGCAGCCTCAGGGTCGGCACTGAAGCTTTCTTT. Translation: CASSLRVGTEAFF.

CDR3 sequence reads: CASSGAGFYNEQFF. CDR3 nucleotides: TGTGCCAGCAGCGGAGCGGGGTTCTACAATGAGCAGTTCTTC. This sequence joins TRBV7-2 and TRBJ2-1; 7 positions match TRBD2. CDR3 length: 14 amino acids. J gave up 3 bases and V 5 bases, and 4 bases lay outside the gene matches. Per germline, CDR1 SGHTA and CDR2 FQGNSA.

As regards this clone: This sample includes further DNA sequences coding for the same CDR3. The chain links TRBV28 to TRBJ2-7; D could derive from TRBD1 or TRBD2 (7 bases each). Looked up from germline, CDR1 is MDHEN and CDR2 is SYDVKM. CDR3 length: 12 amino acids. Deletions cut 3 bases from V and 7 bases from J, with 10 bases between. The CDR3, as DNA: TGTGCCAGCAGTTTTCAGGGGGGGGAGCAGTACTTC. This encodes CASSFQGGEQYF.

The DNA of the CDR3 is TGTGCCAGCAGTGAAACAGGAATTAGCAATCAGCCCCAGCATTTT. It specifies CASSETGISNQPQHF. The rearrangement uses TRBV2 and TRBJ1-5; maybe TRBD1 (5 bases). V was trimmed by 2 bases and J by 0 bases, leaving 8 bases between them. Per germline, CDR1 SNHLY and CDR2 FYNNEI. The CDR3 spans 15 residues.

A single count supports this clone. The chain carries TRBV2 and TRBJ2-1; maybe TRBD2 (5 bases). The length of the CDR3 is 16 residues. Trimming stripped 1 base from V and 0 bases from J, with 10 bases between. Germline V gene lookup returns CDR1 SNHLY and CDR2 FYNNEI. The CDR3 spells CASSEGGADSYNEQFF. DNA of the CDR3: TGTGCCAGCAGTGAAGGAGGAGCGGACTCCTACAATGAGCAGTTCTTC.

V gene TRBV6-5 combines with J gene TRBJ2-2, with a tentative D call TRBD2 (5 bases). Between the trimmed V and J ends, which lost 0 bases and 0 bases, there was a span of 8 bases. The germline gives CDR1 MNHEY, CDR2 SVGAGI. The CDR3 spans 16 residues. The CDR3 coding sequence is TGTGCCAGCAGTTACTCTTACGGGGCGAACACCGGGGAGCTGTTTTTT. Protein product: CASSYSYGANTGELFF.

This clone was seen only once. The V and J genes are TRBV6-5 and TRBJ2-7; 10 positions match TRBD2. The CDR3 covers 15 residues. The V gene end was trimmed by 4 bases and the J gene end by 0 bases; junction bases not matched to a gene: 3. Germline V lookup: CDR1 MNHEY, CDR2 SVGAGI. CDR3 region: CASSLGLADSYEQYF. CDR3 nucleotides: TGTGCCAGCAGTTTAGGACTAGCGGACTCCTACGAGCAGTACTTC.

The rearrangement links TRBV27 to TRBJ1-6, with TRBD1 matching over 9 bases. The germline V gene has CDR1 MNHEY and CDR2 SMNVEV (reference sequence). V shed 4 bases and J 9 bases; nucleotides not matched to a gene: 13. This CDR3 region has 17 residues. The CDR3 DNA reads TGTGCCAGCAGTTCAGACCTTACAGGGGGCAATAGTTCACCCCTCCACTTT. Translated: CASSSDLTGGNSSPLHF.

This clone was recorded only once. The genes are TRBV7-2 and TRBJ2-1; a possible D gene is TRBD2 (6 bases). Germline V gene data show CDR1 as SGHTA and CDR2 as FQGNSA. This CDR3 has 17 amino acids. V lost 1 base and J lost 6, with 19 bases in between. The chain's CDR3 is CASSLEPAGPYPNEQFF. DNA for the CDR3: TGTGCCAGCAGCTTAGAACCGGCGGGACCTTATCCCAATGAGCAGTTCTTC.

V is TRBV29-1 and J is TRBJ2-7; D perhaps matches TRBD2 (6 bases). Looked up from germline, CDR1 is SQVTM and CDR2 is ANQGSEA. The CDR3 runs 13 residues. V lost 4 bases and J lost 2, with 12 bases in between. The CDR3, as DNA: TGCAGCGTTGCCCCAGGGACTCCCTACGAGCAGTACTTC. Amino acids: CSVAPGTPYEQYF.

The V gene is TRBV15, the J gene TRBJ2-7; D is perhaps TRBD1 or TRBD2 (5 bases each). V was cut by 9 bases and J by 0 bases, with 12 bases left in between. This CDR3 contains 13 residues. Germline V gene data show CDR1 as LNHNV and CDR2 as YYDKDF (reference sequence). The CDR3 sequence is CATGVGVSYEQYF. CDR3 coding DNA: TGTGCCACGGGGGTAGGGGTCTCCTACGAGCAGTACTTC.

This chain uses TRBV30 with TRBJ1-5; possibly TRBD1 for D (5 bases). CDR3 length equals 14 residues. V was pared by 3 bases and J by 2 bases, with 11 bases between. Germline V gives CDR1 GTSNPN, CDR2 SVGIG (reference sequence). Here the CDR3 DNA reads TGTGCCTGGAGCGCCCGGGGGGGCAATCAGCCCCAGCATTTT. Translated, it gives CAWSARGGNQPQHF.

The V call is TRBV27, the J call TRBJ1-5; 8 bases map to TRBD1. This CDR3 contains 15 residues. Trimming removed 2 bases from V and 2 bases from J; junction bases left unmatched: 2. CDR1 is MNHEY, CDR2 SMNVEV, per germline (reference sequence). CDR3 region: CASSLVGQGNQPQHF. DNA of the CDR3: TGTGCCAGCAGTTTAGTGGGACAGGGCAATCAGCCCCAGCATTTT.

The rearrangement uses TRBV6-1 and TRBJ2-7; 9 nucleotides match TRBD1. Germline CDR1 and CDR2: MNHNS and SASEGT. After removal of 5 bases from V and 6 bases from J, the junction contained 8 bases not matched to a gene. This CDR3 region has 14 residues. CDR3 DNA: TGTGCCAGCAGTAGTCGACAGGGGGTTCGCGAGCAGTACTTC. Its translation: CASSSRQGVREQYF.